This paragraph reports one TCR beta chain. Antigen: not known. This sample is part of a study of monozygotic twins with inflammatory bowel disease. Study findings and constraints: IBD patients, compared with healthy twins, shared fewer clonotypes with others (especially with disease activity). Patient repertoires may carry noise from differing immunosuppressive treatments.

From whole blood, total RNA was isolated without any sorting of T cells. Each UMI harboured a 6-nucleotide sample barcode and was appended via template switching. For each CDR3 protein, TCRdb gives one entry from its re-call of the 5' RACE reads, without DNA. This sample contains some 190,000 distinct CDR3 sequences. The CDR3 runs 14 residues. The germline V gene encodes CDR1 SGHTA and CDR2 FQGTGA. V usage is TRBV7-3 and J usage is TRBJ2-5; TCRdb selects TRBD1, and the lack of DNA leaves this call unchecked. The receptor's source is a human donor with ulcerative colitis or Crohn's disease, or a healthy co-twin of an affected twin (not recorded which). Sequences were obtained from blood. CDR3: CASSFGGPGETQYF.